The 7 T cell receptor beta chains presented below share a single source sample, sequenced in a study of blood T cell repertoires in COVID-19. TCRdb keeps only in-frame clones here, not all; method: immunoSEQ multiplex PCR. The table shows some 70,000 clones, with about nine tenths occurring only once. Material for sequencing was peripheral blood. The receptor set was obtained from a man aged 50-60 years with active COVID-19.

The chain has TRBV11-1 and TRBJ2-5, with 9 nucleotides matching TRBD2. Germline assignment: CDR1 SGHAT and CDR2 FQDESV (reference sequence). This CDR3 is built from 15 residues. Trimming at V came to 3 bases and at J to 4 bases, leaving 6 bases not matched to a gene. The CDR3 region is CASSFSIAGVETQYF. DNA for the CDR3: TGTGCCAGCAGCTTCTCAATAGCGGGAGTAGAGACCCAGTACTTC. Full variable domain (outside the CDR3, taken from reference TRBV11-1 and TRBJ2-5): EAEVAQSPRYKITEKSQAVAFWCDPISGHATLYWYRQILGQGPELLVQFQDESVVDDSQLPKDRFSAERLKGVDSTLKIQPAELGDSAMYLCASSFSIAGVETQYFGPGTRLLVL.

The chain combines TRBV28 with TRBJ2-1; D possibly corresponds to TRBD2 (6 bases). Germline V gives CDR1 MDHEN, CDR2 SYDVKM. The CDR3 contains 15 residues. Trimming stripped 6 bases from V and 9 bases from J, with 21 bases between. CDR3 in amino acids: CASSRGTGSGLEQFF. Written as DNA, the CDR3 is TGTGCCAGCAGCCGGGGGACGGGGTCGGGACTTGAGCAGTTCTTC.

J is TRBJ2-2 and V is TRBV23-1, with TRBD2 matching over 7 bases. TRBV23-1 is an ORF for which the function is uncertain. The CDR3 is 18 amino acids. J was trimmed by 7 bases and V by 1 base; bases with no gene match: 15. The CDR3 DNA sequence: TGCGCCAGCAGTCAATTCCTACCGGGAGGCAATTATCACGGGGAGCTGTTTTTT. Translation gives CASSQFLPGGNYHGELFF.

The chain uses TRBV28 and TRBJ2-2; D not resolved. V shed 2 bases and J shed 6 bases, with 4 bases lying between them. Germline values: CDR1 MDHEN, CDR2 SYDVKM. This CDR3 comprises 12 residues. The CDR3 DNA sequence: TGTGCCAGCAGTTTACCCGCCGGGGAGCTGTTTTTT. The encoded protein is CASSLPAGELFF.

The rearrangement links TRBV5-1 to TRBJ2-3; perhaps TRBD1 as D (6 bases). The germline V and J ends were trimmed by 1 base and 4 bases, with 13 bases remaining between them. This CDR3 has 15 amino acids. Germline-derived CDR1 and CDR2 are SGHRS and YFSETQ. CDR3 in amino acids: CASSLSAGVADTQYF. The CDR3 DNA sequence: TGCGCCAGCAGCTTGTCGGCAGGGGTGGCAGATACGCAGTATTTT.

This clone was counted a few times. The chain's CDR3 is CASSPLLQGARYEQYF. For the CDR3, the DNA is TGTGCCAGCAGCCCCCTACTCCAGGGGGCCAGATACGAGCAGTACTTC. The chain carries TRBV3-1 (or the pseudogene TRBV3-2) and TRBJ2-7; 8 bases fit TRBD1. The CDR3 extends over 16 amino acids. J was trimmed by 4 bases and V by 4 bases; bases with no gene match: 12. Germline lookup yields CDR1 LGHDT and CDR2 YNNKEL (reference sequence).

This rearrangement joins TRBV2 to TRBJ1-1; tentative D call: TRBD1 (5 bases). Germline lookup yields CDR1 SNHLY and CDR2 FYNNEI. V was clipped by 6 bases and J by 3 bases, with 14 bases between them. This CDR3 region has 14 residues. The CDR3 sequence is CASREGLADTEAFF. The CDR3 DNA sequence: TGTGCCAGCAGAGAGGGACTGGCGGACACTGAAGCTTTCTTT. Full variable domain (missing parts from reference TRBV2 and TRBJ1-1): EPEVTQTPSHQVTQMGQEVILRCVPISNHLYFYWYRQILGQKVEFLVSFYNNEISEKSEIFDDQFSVERPDGSNFTLKIRSTKLEDSAMYFCASREGLADTEAFFGQGTRLTVV.